These T cell receptor beta chains were read from a single sample in a study of cytomegalovirus exposure and HLA in healthy donors. TCRdb keeps only in-frame clones here, not all; method: immunoSEQ multiplex PCR. This repertoire shows 100,000 to 150,000 clones, approximately 8.7% found once; its top ten account for less than 7%. Sequencing used PBMCs. The origin of the receptors is a man aged 40-49 years in good health and CMV-seronegative. The CDR3 runs from the conserved cysteine through the conserved F or W. The order of the fields is V gene, J gene, clone size, D gene, CDR3 DNA, CDR3 protein. A D gene is named only where the DNA matches it firmly. Size is omitted from some rows. Given values are once, few, many or a class for expanded clones.

V gene: TRBV2; J gene: TRBJ1-3; clone size: few; D gene: -; CDR3 DNA: TGTGCCAGCAGTGAGTCATTTTCAGGAAACACCATATATTTT; CDR3 protein: CASSESFSGNTIYF
V gene: TRBV5-1; J gene: TRBJ2-3; clone size: few; D gene: TRBD1; CDR3 DNA: TGCGCCAGCAACCCATGGGACAGTCGCACAGATACGCAGTATTTT; CDR3 protein: CASNPWDSRTDTQYF
V gene: TRBV5-1; J gene: TRBJ2-7; clone size: -; D gene: -; CDR3 DNA: TGCGCCAGCAGCTTGGAAAGCGTCTACGAGCAGTACTTC; CDR3 protein: CASSLESVYEQYF
V gene: TRBV30; J gene: TRBJ2-2; clone size: -; D gene: TRBD1; CDR3 DNA: TGTGCCTGTACCGGGACAGGCTCCGGCGGGGAGCTGTTTTTT; CDR3 protein: CACTGTGSGGELFF
V gene: TRBV6-1; J gene: TRBJ1-3; clone size: many; D gene: -; CDR3 DNA: TGTGCCAGCAGTGAAGCGCGTTTTTTCTCTGGAAACACCATATATTTT; CDR3 protein: CASSEARFFSGNTIYF
V gene: TRBV7-2; J gene: TRBJ1-4; clone size: few; D gene: -; CDR3 DNA: TGTGCCAGCAGCTTAGCTAGCAGTAGTGAAAAACTGTTTTTT; CDR3 protein: CASSLASSSEKLFF
V gene: TRBV4-1; J gene: TRBJ1-2; clone size: few; D gene: TRBD1; CDR3 DNA: TGCGCCAGCAGCCAAGTCCGACAGGGCCAGGGGGGTGGCTACACCTTC; CDR3 protein: CASSQVRQGQGGGYTF
V gene: TRBV7-2; J gene: TRBJ2-7; clone size: -; D gene: -; CDR3 DNA: TGTGCCAGCAGCTTAGCGCAGCGCGAGCAGTACTTC; CDR3 protein: CASSLAQREQYF
V gene: TRBV2; J gene: TRBJ2-5; clone size: few; D gene: TRBD1; CDR3 DNA: TGTGCCAGCAGTACCCGGGACAGGGTATCAGAGACCCAGTACTTC; CDR3 protein: CASSTRDRVSETQYF
V gene: TRBV28; J gene: TRBJ1-5; clone size: few; D gene: -; CDR3 DNA: TGTGCCAGCAGTTTCCGGGGAACCAATCAGCCCCAGCATTTT; CDR3 protein: CASSFRGTNQPQHF
V gene: TRBV28; J gene: TRBJ1-5; clone size: few; D gene: -; CDR3 DNA: TGTGCCAGCCATTCAACAGCTCAGCCCCAGCATTTT; CDR3 protein: CASHSTAQPQHF
V gene: TRBV2; J gene: TRBJ1-2; clone size: -; D gene: TRBD1; CDR3 DNA: TGTGCCAGCAGTGGGCAGGGGGCGGCCTATGGCTACACCTTC; CDR3 protein: CASSGQGAAYGYTF
V gene: TRBV7-9; J gene: TRBJ2-7; clone size: -; D gene: -; CDR3 DNA: TGTGCCAGCAAACTTAGCCCGGGCTACGAGCAGTACTTC; CDR3 protein: CASKLSPGYEQYF
V gene: TRBV7-3; J gene: TRBJ2-3; clone size: -; D gene: TRBD2; CDR3 DNA: TGTGCCAGCAGTCCAGGACTAGCGGGGAACACAGATACGCAGTATTTT; CDR3 protein: CASSPGLAGNTDTQYF
V gene: TRBV6-5; J gene: TRBJ1-6; clone size: -; D gene: -; CDR3 DNA: TGTGCCAGCAGCCCATCGGGGGGCGAGGATTCACCCCTCCACTTT; CDR3 protein: CASSPSGGEDSPLHF
V gene: TRBV19; J gene: TRBJ2-7; clone size: few; D gene: TRBD2; CDR3 DNA: TGTGCCACCACCACGGGGGGGGAGGACGAGCAGTACTTC; CDR3 protein: CATTTGGEDEQYF
V gene: TRBV30; J gene: TRBJ2-3; clone size: -; D gene: -; CDR3 DNA: TGTGCCTGGAGTGTTACTGATGATACGCAGTATTTT; CDR3 protein: CAWSVTDDTQYF
V gene: TRBV28; J gene: TRBJ1-1; clone size: -; D gene: TRBD1; CDR3 DNA: TGTGCCAGCAGAGTGACAGGGCACACTGAAGCTTTCTTT; CDR3 protein: CASRVTGHTEAFF
V gene: TRBV29-1; J gene: TRBJ2-7; clone size: -; D gene: TRBD1; CDR3 DNA: TGCAGCGTTGGACAGGGGTCCGACTACGAGCAGTACTTC; CDR3 protein: CSVGQGSDYEQYF
V gene: TRBV10-3; J gene: TRBJ2-5; clone size: -; D gene: TRBD2; CDR3 DNA: TGTGCCATCAGTGAAGCACTAGCGGGGGGCTTCCAAGAGACCCAGTACTTC; CDR3 protein: CAISEALAGGFQETQYF
V gene: TRBV7-3; J gene: TRBJ1-4; clone size: few; D gene: -; CDR3 DNA: TGTGTCAACCGAACGAGCCCTAATGAAAAACTGTTTTTT; CDR3 protein: CVNRTSPNEKLFF
V gene: TRBV19; J gene: TRBJ2-7; clone size: -; D gene: -; CDR3 DNA: TGTGCCAGTAGTATAGGGTTTCCGGCCTACGAGCAGTACTTC; CDR3 protein: CASSIGFPAYEQYF
V gene: TRBV7-8; J gene: TRBJ1-4; clone size: -; D gene: -; CDR3 DNA: TGTGCCAGCAGCGCGCAAGGGAGGGGTAATGAAAAACTGTTTTTT; CDR3 protein: CASSAQGRGNEKLFF
V gene: TRBV4-1; J gene: TRBJ1-1; clone size: few; D gene: TRBD1; CDR3 DNA: TGCGCCAGCAGCCTGACAGGGAGAAATACTGAAGCTTTCTTT; CDR3 protein: CASSLTGRNTEAFF
V gene: TRBV7-8; J gene: TRBJ2-4; clone size: -; D gene: TRBD1; CDR3 DNA: TGTGCCAGCAGCTTAGCTGGGACAGGGGGCTTCCTGAGCATTCAGTACTTC; CDR3 protein: CASSLAGTGGFLSIQYF
V gene: TRBV7-2; J gene: TRBJ2-1; clone size: -; D gene: -; CDR3 DNA: TGTGCCAGCAGCTTACGTGTAGGGGATGGTGAGCAGTTCTTC; CDR3 protein: CASSLRVGDGEQFF
V gene: TRBV6-6; J gene: TRBJ1-1; clone size: few; D gene: -; CDR3 DNA: TGTGCCAGCAGACCCCTTCAGGGCCTGAACACTGAAGCTTTCTTT; CDR3 protein: CASRPLQGLNTEAFF
V gene: TRBV6-5; J gene: TRBJ2-7; clone size: few; D gene: TRBD2; CDR3 DNA: TGTGCCAGCAGTGGGGGGGAGGCGGGCCCCTACGAGCAGTACTTC; CDR3 protein: CASSGGEAGPYEQYF
V gene: TRBV4-2; J gene: TRBJ2-3; clone size: -; D gene: TRBD1; CDR3 DNA: TGTGCCAGCAGCCAAGAAATCGCAGGGGGTTCTAGAGATACGCAGTATTTT; CDR3 protein: CASSQEIAGGSRDTQYF
V gene: TRBV5-6; J gene: TRBJ1-5; clone size: -; D gene: TRBD1; CDR3 DNA: TGTGCCAGCAGCTGGGGACAGGGGTACAATCAGCCCCAGCATTTT; CDR3 protein: CASSWGQGYNQPQHF
V gene: TRBV7-9; J gene: TRBJ1-6; clone size: -; D gene: -; CDR3 DNA: TGTGCCAGCAGCTTATCAGACTCGGGTTCACCCCTCCACTTT; CDR3 protein: CASSLSDSGSPLHF
V gene: TRBV6-6; J gene: TRBJ2-3; clone size: -; D gene: -; CDR3 DNA: TGTGCCAGCAGTTACGCGGGGGCCGCCGATACGCAGTATTTT; CDR3 protein: CASSYAGAADTQYF
V gene: TRBV7-6; J gene: TRBJ2-1; clone size: -; D gene: -; CDR3 DNA: TGTGCCAGCAGCTTGGGGGAACAGGGCTACGCGTGGAATGAGCAGTTCTTC; CDR3 protein: CASSLGEQGYAWNEQFF
V gene: TRBV27; J gene: TRBJ1-1; clone size: few; D gene: -; CDR3 DNA: TGTGCCAGCAGTTTCCTGGGGGGGGGAACTTTCTTT; CDR3 protein: CASSFLGGGTFF
V gene: TRBV5-4; J gene: TRBJ1-1; clone size: -; D gene: -; CDR3 DNA: TGTGCCAGCAGCAACAAGCGAGGCCTGAACACTGAAGCTTTCTTT; CDR3 protein: CASSNKRGLNTEAFF
V gene: TRBV27; J gene: TRBJ2-3; clone size: few; D gene: -; CDR3 DNA: TGTGCCAGCAGTTTAGAGGGCCGCACAGATACGCAGTATTTT; CDR3 protein: CASSLEGRTDTQYF
V gene: TRBV19; J gene: TRBJ1-3; clone size: -; D gene: -; CDR3 DNA: TGTGCCAGTAGTATGTCCGACAAGTCCGGAAACACCATATATTTT; CDR3 protein: CASSMSDKSGNTIYF
V gene: TRBV2; J gene: TRBJ2-1; clone size: few; D gene: TRBD2; CDR3 DNA: TGTGCCACCTACGGGACTAGCGGGGTGGATGAGCAGTTCTTC; CDR3 protein: CATYGTSGVDEQFF